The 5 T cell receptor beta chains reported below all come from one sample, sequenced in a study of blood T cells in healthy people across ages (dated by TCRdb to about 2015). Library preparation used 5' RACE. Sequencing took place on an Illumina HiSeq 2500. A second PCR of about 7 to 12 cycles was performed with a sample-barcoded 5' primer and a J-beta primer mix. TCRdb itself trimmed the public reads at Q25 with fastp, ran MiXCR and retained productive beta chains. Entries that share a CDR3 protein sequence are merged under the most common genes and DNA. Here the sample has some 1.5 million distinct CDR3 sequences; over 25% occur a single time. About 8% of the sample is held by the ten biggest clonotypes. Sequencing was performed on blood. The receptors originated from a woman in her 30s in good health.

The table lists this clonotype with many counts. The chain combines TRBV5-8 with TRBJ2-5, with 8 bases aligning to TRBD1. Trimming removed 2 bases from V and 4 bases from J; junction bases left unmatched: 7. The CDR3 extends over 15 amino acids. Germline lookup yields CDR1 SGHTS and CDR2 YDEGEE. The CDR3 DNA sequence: TGTGCCAGCAGCTTTGGACAGGGCAGGAGAGAGACCCAGTACTTC. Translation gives CASSFGQGRRETQYF.

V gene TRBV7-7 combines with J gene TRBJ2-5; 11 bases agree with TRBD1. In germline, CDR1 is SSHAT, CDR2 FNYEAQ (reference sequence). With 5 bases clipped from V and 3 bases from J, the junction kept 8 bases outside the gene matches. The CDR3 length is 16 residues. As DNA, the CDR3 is TGTGCCAGCAGCCACGGGACAGGGGGGGTTAAAGAGACCCAGTACTTC. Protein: CASSHGTGGVKETQYF.

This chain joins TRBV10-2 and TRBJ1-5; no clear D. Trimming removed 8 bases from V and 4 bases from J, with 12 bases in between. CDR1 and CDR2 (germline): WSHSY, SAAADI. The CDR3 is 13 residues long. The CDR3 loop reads CASAPATNQPQHF. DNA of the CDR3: TGCGCCAGCGCACCGGCGACTAATCAGCCCCAGCATTTT.

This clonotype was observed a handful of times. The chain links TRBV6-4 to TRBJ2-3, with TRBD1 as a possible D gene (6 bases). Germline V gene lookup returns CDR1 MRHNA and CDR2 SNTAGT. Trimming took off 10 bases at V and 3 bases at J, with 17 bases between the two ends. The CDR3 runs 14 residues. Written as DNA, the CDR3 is TGTGCCAACAGGGCCACGGGCGGAACAGATACGCAGTATTTT. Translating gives CANRATGGTDTQYF.

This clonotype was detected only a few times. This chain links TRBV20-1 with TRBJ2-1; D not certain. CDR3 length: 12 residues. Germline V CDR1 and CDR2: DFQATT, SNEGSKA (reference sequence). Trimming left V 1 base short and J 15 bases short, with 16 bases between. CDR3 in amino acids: CSARGLPEEWFF. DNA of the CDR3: TGCAGTGCTAGAGGACTCCCCGAGGAATGGTTCTTC.